These 32 T cell receptor beta chains came from one sample sequenced in a study of shared clonotypes between healthy human individuals. The repertoire was sequenced with immunoSEQ multiplex PCR; TCRdb's copy has only in-frame clones and lacks some. The table records 2 million to 3 million clones, 80% to 95% of them present only once. The sequenced sample was naive CD4+ T cells from PBMCs. Indicated subset: CD45RA+ positively selected. These receptors were taken from a young man in good health. Some clones in this sample may be carry-over from other donors' samples.

The J gene is TRBJ1-1, the V gene TRBV7-8, with a tentative D call TRBD1 (6 bases). Germline V gene sequence: CDR1 SGHVS, CDR2 FQNEAQ. The CDR3 runs 15 residues. Trimming left V 5 bases short and J 0 bases short, with 13 bases between. The CDR3 coding sequence is TGTGCCAGCAGCCCAAGGGGGGGATTGAACACTGAAGCTTTCTTT. As protein: CASSPRGGLNTEAFF.

This chain joins TRBV5-1 and TRBJ2-1, with a possible D match to TRBD1 (5 bases). Germline assignment: CDR1 SGHRS and CDR2 YFSETQ. The ends were cut back, 3 bases at V and 2 bases at J, with 15 bases in the middle. The CDR3 runs to 16 residues. This CDR3 reads CASSSRAHGAYNEQFF. In DNA form, the CDR3 reads TGCGCCAGCAGCTCCAGGGCACATGGGGCCTACAATGAGCAGTTCTTC.

The rearrangement links TRBV4-1 to TRBJ2-2; 8 bases are a match to TRBD2. This CDR3 contains 18 residues. Trimming cost V 3 bases and J 4 bases; bases outside gene matches: 13. The germline gives CDR1 MGHRA, CDR2 YSYEKL. CDR3 nucleotide sequence: TGCGCCAGCAGCCACTCCGGGTTCAGCGGGAGAGGCACCGGGGAGCTGTTTTTT. Translated, it gives CASSHSGFSGRGTGELFF.

This chain connects TRBV11-2 to TRBJ2-7; TRBD2 might be the D (6 bases). Trimming cost V 4 bases and J 3 bases, with 16 bases left between them. The V gene's germline CDR1 is SGHAT and CDR2 FQNNGV. This CDR3 is built from 15 residues. The CDR3 here is CASSYRGTQYYEQYF. Here the CDR3 DNA reads TGTGCCAGCAGCTACCGGGGGACCCAGTACTACGAGCAGTACTTC.

The rearrangement uses TRBV28 and TRBJ1-2; TRBD1 is a possible D gene (5 bases). The V gene lost 5 bases and the J gene lost 2 bases, with 15 bases spanning the gap. CDR1 and CDR2 (germline): MDHEN, SYDVKM. The CDR3 is made up of 15 amino acids. CDR3 loop: CASSPWVRGNYGYTF. In DNA form, the CDR3 reads TGTGCCAGCAGTCCTTGGGTACGGGGGAACTATGGCTACACCTTC.

The chain recombines TRBV19 with TRBJ1-4; D may be TRBD1 (5 bases). V was shortened by 5 bases and J by 6 bases, with 16 bases between the two germline ends. Germline values: CDR1 LNHDA, CDR2 SQIVND (reference sequence). CDR3 length equals 15 residues. This CDR3 reads CASSQTAGQDEKLFF. The CDR3 DNA reads TGTGCCAGTAGTCAGACCGCAGGGCAGGATGAAAAACTGTTTTTT. The whole variable domain, filled in from reference TRBV19 and TRBJ1-4, reads DGGITQSPKYLFRKEGQNVTLSCEQNLNHDAMYWYRQDPGQGLRLIYYSQIVNDFQKGDIAEGYSVSREKKESFPLTVTSAQKNPTAFYLCASSQTAGQDEKLFFGSGTQLSVL.

The rearrangement joins TRBV18 to TRBJ2-3; D not certain. Between the trimmed V and J ends, which lost 0 bases and 1 base, there was a span of 8 bases. In germline, CDR1 is KGHSH, CDR2 LQKENI. The CDR3 sequence is 15 residues long. CDR3 DNA sequence: TGTGCCAGCTCACCACCGGCGGCCGGCACAGATACGCAGTATTTT. Amino acid sequence: CASSPPAAGTDTQYF.

The chain carries TRBV5-1 and TRBJ2-7, with D possibly being TRBD1 (6 bases). The CDR3 totals 15 residues. Trimming pared 2 bases from V and 7 bases from J, leaving 19 bases between. Germline V gene lookup returns CDR1 SGHRS and CDR2 YFSETQ. The CDR3 sequence: CASSFGGPDQGEQYF. CDR3 nucleotides: TGCGCCAGCAGCTTCGGTGGCCCAGACCAGGGGGAGCAGTACTTC.

The V and J genes are TRBV27 and TRBJ2-7; 7 bases agree with TRBD1. The CDR3 is made up of 13 amino acids. V lost 6 bases to trimming and J lost 5 bases; unmatched junction nucleotides: 7. Germline V CDR1 and CDR2: MNHEY, SMNVEV (reference sequence). CDR3 sequence (DNA): TGTGCCAGCAGCCGGAACAGGGGAAACGAGCAGTACTTC. Residues: CASSRNRGNEQYF.

The chain is built from TRBV6-1 and TRBJ2-7, with 10 bases matching TRBD2. Trimming at V came to 0 bases and at J to 2 bases, leaving 1 base not matched to a gene. The CDR3 length is 15 residues. CDR1 is MNHNS, CDR2 SASEGT, per germline. The CDR3: CASSEAGTSAYEQYF. The DNA for the CDR3 is TGTGCCAGCAGTGAAGCGGGGACTAGCGCCTACGAGCAGTACTTC.

The chain recombines TRBV11-2 with TRBJ1-4; perhaps TRBD1 as D (6 bases). CDR3 length: 15 amino acids. Germline V gene data show CDR1 as SGHAT and CDR2 as FQNNGV. The V end lost 2 bases, the J end lost 5 bases, and 12 bases lay between the germline ends. CDR3 sequence reads: CASSLFGQTNEKLFF. The CDR3 nucleotides are TGTGCCAGCAGCTTATTCGGACAGACGAATGAAAAACTGTTTTTT.

J is TRBJ2-1 and V is TRBV7-2, with D perhaps TRBD1 or TRBD2 (6 bases each). The CDR3 runs to 19 residues. V was pared by 3 bases and J by 6 bases, with 27 bases between. In germline, CDR1 is SGHTA, CDR2 FQGNSA. The DNA for the CDR3 is TGTGCCAGCAGCTTTAGCCGGGGGCTCGGAACTAGAAGCCCCAATGAGCAGTTCTTC. Its protein product is CASSFSRGLGTRSPNEQFF.

The CDR3 nucleotides read TGCGCCAGCAGTGAGGGGGTCAAGCGGGAGGCAGATACGCAGTATTTT. Translated, it gives CASSEGVKREADTQYF. The V gene is TRBV10-2, the J gene TRBJ2-3, with TRBD2 identical over 9 bases. Germline-derived CDR1 and CDR2 are WSHSY and SAAADI. The CDR3 loop spans 16 amino acids. V was pared by 2 bases and J by 4 bases, with 7 bases of the junction left unmatched.

V gene TRBV7-8 combines with J gene TRBJ2-2, with no clear D. The germline V gene encodes CDR1 SGHVS and CDR2 FQNEAQ. V lost 0 bases and J 0 bases, leaving 11 bases between the germline ends. This CDR3 region has 17 residues. CDR3 nucleotides: TGTGCCAGCAGCTTAGCGCCTTTGACGGCGAACACCGGGGAGCTGTTTTTT. Protein: CASSLAPLTANTGELFF.

The gene calls are TRBV9 and TRBJ2-7; D ambiguous. The CDR3 consists of 15 residues. V lost 0 bases, J lost 5 bases, and 15 bases lay in between. Germline V gene lookup returns CDR1 SGDLS and CDR2 YYNGEE. The CDR3 nucleotides are TGTGCCAGCAGCGTAGGTGTTAGCAGGTTTGACGAGCAGTACTTC. Translated, it gives CASSVGVSRFDEQYF.

The V gene is TRBV11-2, the J gene TRBJ2-7; D might be TRBD1 or TRBD2, each matching 5 bases. Germline V lookup: CDR1 SGHAT, CDR2 FQNNGV. The CDR3 consists of 11 residues. The V end lost 5 bases, the J end lost 6 bases, and 8 bases lay between the germline ends. The CDR3 is CASSLGTEQYF. DNA of the CDR3: TGTGCCAGCAGCCTAGGGACCGAGCAGTACTTC.

The genes are TRBV7-6 and TRBJ2-7, with D possibly called TRBD1 or TRBD2 (5 bases each). The germline V and J ends were trimmed by 5 bases and 4 bases, with 9 bases remaining between them. The germline V gene encodes CDR1 SGHVS and CDR2 FNYEAQ. The CDR3 extends over 12 amino acids. CDR3 sequence: CASSGDGYEQYF. The CDR3 DNA reads as TGTGCCAGCAGCGGGGACGGGTACGAGCAGTACTTC.

The chain joins TRBV10-1 to TRBJ1-4; D gene ambiguous. V was pared by 1 base and J by 2 bases, with 5 bases between. This CDR3 spans 14 amino acids. From germline, CDR1 is WNHNN and CDR2 SYGVQD (reference sequence). The CDR3 is CASSELQTNEKLFF. CDR3 nucleotides: TGCGCCAGCAGTGAGTTACAGACTAATGAAAAACTGTTTTTT.

This chain uses TRBV29-1 with TRBJ1-3, with D uncertain. CDR1 SQVTM and CDR2 ANQGSEA come from the germline V gene. Trimming shortened V by 0 bases and J by 1 base, and 7 bases separated the two germline ends. The CDR3 has 14 residues. In DNA, the CDR3 is TGCAGCGTTGAAGATCGCCAGTCTGGAAACACCATATATTTT. Encoded protein: CSVEDRQSGNTIYF.

This sequence joins TRBV5-1 and TRBJ1-4; D possibly corresponds to TRBD1 (5 bases). From germline, CDR1 is SGHRS and CDR2 YFSETQ. The CDR3 runs to 16 residues. Trimming left V 2 bases short and J 2 bases short, with 13 bases between. The CDR3 is CASSFGARDTNEKLFF. CDR3 DNA sequence: TGCGCCAGCAGCTTTGGGGCCAGGGATACTAATGAAAAACTGTTTTTT.

The chain employs TRBV19 and TRBJ2-3, with 9 bases matching TRBD2. This CDR3 is 15 amino acids long. Germline trimming cut 5 bases from V and 2 bases from J; bases unmatched to any gene: 5. CDR1 is LNHDA, CDR2 SQIVND, per germline (reference sequence). In DNA form, the CDR3 reads TGTGCCAGTAGTGTGGCGGGAGGGACCACAGATACGCAGTATTTT. It is translated as CASSVAGGTTDTQYF. Looking up the rest from reference TRBV19 and TRBJ2-3 gives the full variable domain: DGGITQSPKYLFRKEGQNVTLSCEQNLNHDAMYWYRQDPGQGLRLIYYSQIVNDFQKGDIAEGYSVSREKKESFPLTVTSAQKNPTAFYLCASSVAGGTTDTQYFGPGTRLTVL.

This chain joins TRBV30 and TRBJ1-4; D might be TRBD1 (6 bases). Germline values: CDR1 GTSNPN, CDR2 SVGIG (reference sequence). Trimming took 4 bases from V and 5 from J, leaving 14 bases between them. There are 14 residues in the CDR3. Here the CDR3 DNA reads TGTGCCTGGACGTGGACAGAACTGAATGAAAAACTGTTTTTT. Residues: CAWTWTELNEKLFF.

This clone was seen more than once but under ten times. This chain links TRBV5-5 with TRBJ1-2, with D perhaps TRBD1 (6 bases). V lost 4 bases, J lost 8 bases, and 18 bases lay in between. Germline V gene data show CDR1 as SGHKS and CDR2 as YYEKEE (reference sequence). The length of the CDR3 is 14 residues. The CDR3 sequence: CASSVGQWSGGYTF. CDR3 DNA: TGTGCCAGCAGCGTTGGACAGTGGTCGGGAGGCTACACCTTC.

Of note for this clone: Distinct nucleotide sequences in the sample also encode this CDR3. This rearrangement joins TRBV29-1 to TRBJ2-7; D uncertain. Germline V gene sequence: CDR1 SQVTM, CDR2 ANQGSEA. The ends were cut back, 5 bases at V and 2 bases at J, with 7 bases in the middle. This CDR3 is 11 amino acids long. The CDR3 coding sequence is TGCAGCGTTCGGACGGCCTACGAGCAGTACTTC. Amino acids: CSVRTAYEQYF.

The chain uses TRBV2 and TRBJ2-7; TRBD2 matches 7 bases. The CDR3 extends over 18 amino acids. V dropped 8 bases and J dropped 6; count of bases not matched to a gene: 25. Germline V lookup: CDR1 SNHLY, CDR2 FYNNEI. CDR3 protein: CASRRLPGGGPTTGEQYF. Written as DNA, the CDR3 is TGTGCCAGCCGCAGACTACCGGGAGGCGGCCCCACTACGGGCGAGCAGTACTTC.

The V and J genes are TRBV7-9 and TRBJ2-1; D remains ambiguous. Germline V CDR1 and CDR2: SEHNR, FQNEAQ (reference sequence). The CDR3 extends over 16 amino acids. V lost 2 bases to trimming and J lost 2 bases, with 13 bases between them. CDR3: CASSLIGYGAYNEQFF. As DNA, the CDR3 is TGTGCCAGCAGCTTAATCGGGTACGGCGCCTACAATGAGCAGTTCTTC.

This chain joins TRBV18 and TRBJ2-7; D remains ambiguous. This CDR3 is 13 amino acids long. Germline CDR1 reads KGHSH; CDR2 reads LQKENI. The V end was cut by 0 bases, the J end by 3 bases, with 6 bases between. The CDR3 is CASSPPSHYEQYF. CDR3 DNA sequence: TGTGCCAGCTCACCACCTTCTCACTACGAGCAGTACTTC. The full variable domain, in which reference TRBV18 and TRBJ2-7 provide the parts outside the CDR3, is NAGVMQNPRHLVRRRGQEARLRCSPMKGHSHVYWYRQLPEEGLKFMVYLQKENIIDESGMPKERFSAEFPKEGPSILRIQQVVRGDSAAYFCASSPPSHYEQYFGPGTRLTVT.

The count of this clone is one. The gene calls are TRBV4-1 and TRBJ1-1, with TRBD1 matching over 7 bases. The V gene end was trimmed by 2 bases and the J gene end by 8 bases; junction bases not matched to a gene: 8. CDR3 size: 14 residues. Germline CDR1 is MGHRA and CDR2 is YSYEKL. The CDR3 DNA reads TGCGCCAGCAGCCAAATTTCCGGGACAGAGGAAGCTTTCTTT. Its translation: CASSQISGTEEAFF.

The chain uses TRBV28 and TRBJ2-5; D gene ambiguous. From germline, CDR1 is MDHEN and CDR2 SYDVKM. V lost 5 bases, J lost 6 bases, and 10 bases lay in between. The CDR3 spans 12 residues. CDR3: CASSPNTKTQYF. CDR3 bases: TGTGCCAGCAGTCCAAACACGAAGACCCAGTACTTC.

This sequence joins TRBV19 and TRBJ1-2; possibly TRBD1 for D (6 bases). The CDR3 totals 12 residues. V was clipped by 7 bases and J by 7 bases, with 13 bases between them. The germline CDR1 and CDR2 sequences are LNHDA and SQIVND (reference sequence). CDR3 DNA: TGTGCCAGTACCTCGACAGGAGCTGGCTACACCTTC. Protein product: CASTSTGAGYTF.

This clone was observed a few times. This chain links TRBV7-9 with TRBJ1-2; D not certain. Trimming cost V 1 base and J 14 bases, with 11 bases left between them. Germline V gene sequence: CDR1 SEHNR, CDR2 FQNEAQ (reference sequence). The CDR3 runs 11 residues. For the CDR3, the DNA is TGTGCCAGCAGCTTAGAGGGCCCCCTGACCTTC. Translation: CASSLEGPLTF. Drawing the rest from reference TRBV7-9 and TRBJ1-2, the complete variable domain is DTGVSQNPRHKITKRGQNVTFRCDPISEHNRLYWYRQTLGQGPEFLTYFQNEAQLEKSRLLSDRFSAERPKGSFSTLEIQRTEQGDSAMYLCASSLEGPLTFGSGTRLTVV.

The V call is TRBV5-1, the J call TRBJ2-7; 7 bases are a match to TRBD1. Looked up from germline, CDR1 is SGHRS and CDR2 is YFSETQ. V gave up 0 bases and J gave up 4 bases; unmatched junction bases: 7. The CDR3 has 15 residues. The CDR3 spells CASSLETGIWYEQYF. The CDR3 region has the DNA TGCGCCAGCAGCTTGGAGACAGGGATTTGGTACGAGCAGTACTTC.